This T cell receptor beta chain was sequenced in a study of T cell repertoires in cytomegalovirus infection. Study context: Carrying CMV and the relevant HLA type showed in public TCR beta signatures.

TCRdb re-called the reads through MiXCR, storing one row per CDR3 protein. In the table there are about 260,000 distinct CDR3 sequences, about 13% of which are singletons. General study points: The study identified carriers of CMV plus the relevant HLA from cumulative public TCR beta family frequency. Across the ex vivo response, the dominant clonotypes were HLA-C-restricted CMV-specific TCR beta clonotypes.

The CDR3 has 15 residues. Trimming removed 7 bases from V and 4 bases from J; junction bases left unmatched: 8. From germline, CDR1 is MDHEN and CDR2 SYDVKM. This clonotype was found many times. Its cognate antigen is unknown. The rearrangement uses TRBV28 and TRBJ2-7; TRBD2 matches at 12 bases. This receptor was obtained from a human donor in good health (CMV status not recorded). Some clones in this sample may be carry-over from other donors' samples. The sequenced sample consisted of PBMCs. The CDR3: CASKASGRARYEQYF. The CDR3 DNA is TGTGCCAGCAAGGCTAGCGGGAGGGCCCGTTACGAGCAGTACTTC.